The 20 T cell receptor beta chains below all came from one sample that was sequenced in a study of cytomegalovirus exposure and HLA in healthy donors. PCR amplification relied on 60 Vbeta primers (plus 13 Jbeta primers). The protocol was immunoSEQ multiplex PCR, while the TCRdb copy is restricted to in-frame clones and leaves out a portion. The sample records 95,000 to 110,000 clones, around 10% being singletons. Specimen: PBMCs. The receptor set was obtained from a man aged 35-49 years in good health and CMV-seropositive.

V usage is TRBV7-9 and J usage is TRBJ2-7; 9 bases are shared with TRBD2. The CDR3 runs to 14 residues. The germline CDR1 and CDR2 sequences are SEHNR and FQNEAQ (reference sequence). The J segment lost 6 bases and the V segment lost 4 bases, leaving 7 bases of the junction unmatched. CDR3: CASSSSSGTVEQYF. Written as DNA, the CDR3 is TGTGCCAGCAGCTCATCTAGCGGGACGGTCGAGCAGTACTTC.

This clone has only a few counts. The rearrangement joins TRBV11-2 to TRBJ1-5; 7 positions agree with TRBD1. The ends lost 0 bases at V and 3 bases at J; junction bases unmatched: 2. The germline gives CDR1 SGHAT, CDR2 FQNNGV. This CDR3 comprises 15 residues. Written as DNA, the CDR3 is TGTGCCAGCAGCTTAGACAGGGGGATCAATCAGCCCCAGCATTTT. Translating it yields CASSLDRGINQPQHF.

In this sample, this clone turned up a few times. The DNA of the CDR3 is TGTGCCAGCAGCTTTGCAGGCCCCCCCACAGATACGCAGTATTTT. Translation gives CASSFAGPPTDTQYF. The J gene is TRBJ2-3, the V gene TRBV7-2; D uncertain. The CDR3 consists of 15 residues. V lost 3 bases, J lost 2 bases, and 12 bases lay in between. Germline loops: CDR1 SGHTA, CDR2 FQGNSA.

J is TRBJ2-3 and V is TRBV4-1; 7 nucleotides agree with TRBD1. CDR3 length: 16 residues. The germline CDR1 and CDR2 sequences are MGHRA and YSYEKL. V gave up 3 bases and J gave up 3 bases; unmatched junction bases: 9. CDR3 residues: CASSHKNRGTTDTQYF. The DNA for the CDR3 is TGCGCCAGCAGCCATAAAAACAGGGGTACGACAGATACGCAGTATTTT.

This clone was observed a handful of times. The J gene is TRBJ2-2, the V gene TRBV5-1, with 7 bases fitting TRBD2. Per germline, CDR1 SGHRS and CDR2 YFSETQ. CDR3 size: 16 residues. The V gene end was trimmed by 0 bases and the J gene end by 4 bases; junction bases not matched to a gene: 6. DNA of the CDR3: TGCGCCAGCAGCTTGGGCCAAGCGGGATTCACCGGGGAGCTGTTTTTT. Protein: CASSLGQAGFTGELFF.

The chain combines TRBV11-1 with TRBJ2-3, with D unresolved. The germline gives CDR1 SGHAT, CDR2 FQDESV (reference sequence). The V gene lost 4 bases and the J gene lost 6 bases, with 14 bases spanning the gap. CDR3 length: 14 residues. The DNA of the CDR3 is TGTGCCAGCAGCTCAGCCAGAGGTTGGGATACGCAGTATTTT. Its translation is CASSSARGWDTQYF.

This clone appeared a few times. This chain's CDR3 is CASSQRAGGYEQYF. In nucleotides, the CDR3 is TGTGCCAGCAGCCAAAGGGCTGGAGGTTACGAGCAGTACTTC. The chain couples TRBV4-2 to TRBJ2-7, with D tentatively TRBD2 (5 bases). Germline V CDR1 and CDR2: LGHNA, YNFKEQ. Deletions cut 2 bases from V and 4 bases from J, with 12 bases between. The CDR3 has 14 residues.

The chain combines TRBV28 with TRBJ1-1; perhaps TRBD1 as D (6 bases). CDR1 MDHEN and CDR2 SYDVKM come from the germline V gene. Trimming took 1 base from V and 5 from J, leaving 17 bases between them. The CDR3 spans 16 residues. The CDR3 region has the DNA TGTGCCAGCAGTTTATCACGCTTACAGGGTATAACTGAAGCTTTCTTT. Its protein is CASSLSRLQGITEAFF.

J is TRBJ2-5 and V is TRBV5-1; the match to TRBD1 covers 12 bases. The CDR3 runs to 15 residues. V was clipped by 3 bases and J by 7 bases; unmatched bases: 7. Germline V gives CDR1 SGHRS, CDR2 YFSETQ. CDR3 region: CASSSGQGARRTQYF. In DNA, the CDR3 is TGCGCCAGCAGCTCGGGACAGGGGGCTAGGCGGACCCAGTACTTC.

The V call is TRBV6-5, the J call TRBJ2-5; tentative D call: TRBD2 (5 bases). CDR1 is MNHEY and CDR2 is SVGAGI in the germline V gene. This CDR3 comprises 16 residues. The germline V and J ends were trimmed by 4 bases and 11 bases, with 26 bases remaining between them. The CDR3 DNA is TGTGCCAGCAGTTCCAACTCGCGGCTAGCCCTCTCGGGGCAGTACTTC. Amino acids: CASSSNSRLALSGQYF.

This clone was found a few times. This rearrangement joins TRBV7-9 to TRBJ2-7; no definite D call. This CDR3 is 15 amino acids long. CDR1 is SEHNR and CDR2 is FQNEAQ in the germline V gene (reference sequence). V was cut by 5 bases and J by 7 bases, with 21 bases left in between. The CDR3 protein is CASSPRYQSIDEQYF. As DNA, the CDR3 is TGTGCCAGCAGCCCCCGTTACCAGTCCATTGATGAGCAGTACTTC.

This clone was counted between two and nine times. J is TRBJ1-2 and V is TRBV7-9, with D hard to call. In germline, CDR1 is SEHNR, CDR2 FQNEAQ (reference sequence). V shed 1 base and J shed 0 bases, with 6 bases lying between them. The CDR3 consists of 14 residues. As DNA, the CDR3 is TGTGCCAGCAGCTTAGATTCCGCTAACTATGGCTACACCTTC. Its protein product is CASSLDSANYGYTF.

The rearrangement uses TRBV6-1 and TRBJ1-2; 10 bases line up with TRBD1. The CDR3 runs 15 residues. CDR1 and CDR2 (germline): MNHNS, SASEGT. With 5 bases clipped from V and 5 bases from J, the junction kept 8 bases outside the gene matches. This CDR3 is CASSRGGDRGYGYTF. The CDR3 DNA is TGTGCCAGCAGTCGCGGAGGGGACAGGGGATATGGCTACACCTTC.

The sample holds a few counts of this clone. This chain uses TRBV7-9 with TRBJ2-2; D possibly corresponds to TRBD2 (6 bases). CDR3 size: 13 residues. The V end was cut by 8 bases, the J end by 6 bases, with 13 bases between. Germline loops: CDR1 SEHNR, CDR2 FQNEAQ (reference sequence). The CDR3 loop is CASASGRSGELFF. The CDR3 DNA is TGTGCCAGCGCCTCAGGGAGGTCCGGGGAGCTGTTTTTT.

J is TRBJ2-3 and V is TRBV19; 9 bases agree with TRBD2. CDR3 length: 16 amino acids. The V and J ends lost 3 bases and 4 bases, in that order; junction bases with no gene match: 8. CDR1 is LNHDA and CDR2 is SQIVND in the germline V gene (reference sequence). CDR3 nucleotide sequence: TGTGCCAGTAGTATTCTGGCGGGAGGGGTCTCAGATACGCAGTATTTT. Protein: CASSILAGGVSDTQYF.

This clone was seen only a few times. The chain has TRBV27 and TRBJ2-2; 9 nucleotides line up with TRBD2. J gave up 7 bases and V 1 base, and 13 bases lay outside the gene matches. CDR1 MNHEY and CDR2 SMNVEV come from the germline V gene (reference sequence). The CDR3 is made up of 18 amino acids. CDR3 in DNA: TGTGCCAGCAGTTTATATATTTGGGCTAGCGGGAAAGGCGGGGAGCTGTTTTTT. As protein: CASSLYIWASGKGGELFF.

The CDR3: CASSLQGYEQYF. In nucleotides, the CDR3 is TGCGCCAGCAGCCTACAGGGATACGAGCAGTACTTC. The genes are TRBV5-1 and TRBJ2-7; D may be TRBD1 (6 bases). The CDR3 is made up of 12 amino acids. The germline gives CDR1 SGHRS, CDR2 YFSETQ. The ends were cut back, 4 bases at V and 4 bases at J, with 9 bases in the middle.

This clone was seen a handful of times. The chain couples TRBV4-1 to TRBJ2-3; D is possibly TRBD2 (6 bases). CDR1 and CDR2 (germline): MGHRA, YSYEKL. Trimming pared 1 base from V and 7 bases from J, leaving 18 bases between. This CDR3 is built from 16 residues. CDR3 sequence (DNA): TGCGCCAGCAGCCAAGCCTGGATTAGCGGAACTCATACGCAGTATTTT. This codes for CASSQAWISGTHTQYF.

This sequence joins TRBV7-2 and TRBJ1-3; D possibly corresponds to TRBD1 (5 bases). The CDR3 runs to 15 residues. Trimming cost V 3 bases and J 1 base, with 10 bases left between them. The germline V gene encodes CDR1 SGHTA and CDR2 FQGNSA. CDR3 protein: CASSLDTGSGNTIYF. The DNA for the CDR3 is TGTGCCAGCAGCTTGGACACAGGATCTGGAAACACCATATATTTT.

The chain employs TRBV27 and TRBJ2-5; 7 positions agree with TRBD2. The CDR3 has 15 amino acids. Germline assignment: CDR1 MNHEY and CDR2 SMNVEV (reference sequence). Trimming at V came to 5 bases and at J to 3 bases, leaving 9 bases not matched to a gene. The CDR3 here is CASSPLAGAKETQYF. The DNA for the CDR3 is TGTGCCAGCAGTCCCTTGGCGGGAGCGAAAGAGACCCAGTACTTC.